One T cell receptor (beta chain) is described in this entry. Its antigen is unknown. The CDR3 extends over 15 amino acids. V trimming: 5 bases; J trimming: 4 bases; junction bases outside the gene matches: 5. CDR1 and CDR2 (germline): MNHNS, SASEGT. This sample is drawn from a study of PD-1 blockade in mismatch repair-deficient tumors. The study, taken as a whole, reports: Rapid post-treatment expansion, then contraction, generally preceding radiologic response, marked tumor-resident clones.

Some clones are missing from TCRdb's copy, which holds only in-frame ones; the method was immunoSEQ multiplex PCR. This sample has approximately 100,000 clones, with about four fifths found just once. All patients were mismatch repair deficient, assessed by either PCR or immunohistochemistry. TCRs were sequenced from a few patients responding to pembrolizumab. Sequencing was performed on peripheral blood, taken 36 weeks after starting pembrolizumab. This clonotype was sampled from an adult with mismatch repair-deficient cancer. The chain has TRBV6-1 and TRBJ1-3; 10 bases match TRBD1. CDR3 loop: CASSSGTGDGNTIYF. The DNA for the CDR3 is TGTGCCAGCAGTTCCGGGACAGGGGACGGAAACACCATATATTTT.